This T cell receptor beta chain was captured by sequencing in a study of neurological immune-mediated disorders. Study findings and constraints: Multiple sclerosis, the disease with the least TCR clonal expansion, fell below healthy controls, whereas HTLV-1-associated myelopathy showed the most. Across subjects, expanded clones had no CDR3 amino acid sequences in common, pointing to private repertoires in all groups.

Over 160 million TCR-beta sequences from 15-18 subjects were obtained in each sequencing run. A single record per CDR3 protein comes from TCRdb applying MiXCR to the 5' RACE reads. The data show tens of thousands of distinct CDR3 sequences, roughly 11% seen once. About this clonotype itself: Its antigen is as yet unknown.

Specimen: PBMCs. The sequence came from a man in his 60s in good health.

DNA for the CDR3: TGCGCCAGCAGCACCCTTAGTGGACCCTACGAGCAGTACTTC. Translated, it gives CASSTLSGPYEQYF. The V and J genes are TRBV5-1 and TRBJ2-7; no firm D call. Germline lookup yields CDR1 SGHRS and CDR2 YFSETQ. The ends were cut back, 4 bases at V and 2 bases at J, with 13 bases in the middle. The CDR3 extends over 14 amino acids.